Following are 22 T cell receptor beta chains from one sample sequenced in a study of cytomegalovirus exposure and HLA in healthy donors. 13 Jbeta primers and 60 Vbeta primers were used for the PCR. Data came from immunoSEQ multiplex PCR; TCRdb stores just in-frame clones and leaves some out. Of over 150,000 clones listed, 60% to 85% were seen once; the top ten hold roughly 4%. What was sequenced was PBMCs. These TCRs come from a woman aged 40 to 50 in good health and CMV-seronegative.

The chain recombines TRBV11-2 with TRBJ2-6, with 12 positions matching TRBD2. CDR1 is SGHAT and CDR2 is FQNNGV in the germline V gene. The V and J ends lost 1 base and 2 bases, in that order; junction bases with no gene match: 6. This CDR3 region has 19 residues. The CDR3 spells CASSLGPSGRAAGANVLTF. In DNA form, the CDR3 reads TGTGCCAGCAGCTTAGGGCCTAGCGGGAGGGCCGCTGGGGCCAACGTCCTGACTTTC.

Regarding this clone: Relative to the germline gene, one junction end is altered; a read error may explain this. The CDR3 is CASSYLNRGVDTQYF. In DNA, the CDR3 is TGTGCCAGCAGCTACTTAAACAGGGGGGTTGATACGCAGTATTTT. V gene TRBV6-5 combines with J gene TRBJ2-3; 8 bases are a match to TRBD1. The CDR3 loop spans 15 amino acids. The germline CDR1 and CDR2 sequences are MNHEY and SVGAGI.

The rearrangement uses TRBV5-1 and TRBJ1-4; possible D gene TRBD1, 5 bases. Germline CDR1 SGHRS, CDR2 YFSETQ. The V and J ends lost 0 bases and 4 bases respectively, with 10 bases between them. The CDR3 sequence is 15 residues long. CDR3 loop: CASSLVQGGNEKLFF. The CDR3 DNA sequence: TGCGCCAGCAGCTTGGTCCAGGGCGGTAATGAAAAACTGTTTTTT.

The V gene is TRBV7-8, the J gene TRBJ2-7; D gene unclear. The CDR3 is 11 amino acids. Trimming left V 5 bases short and J 3 bases short, with 5 bases between. Looked up from germline, CDR1 is SGHVS and CDR2 is FQNEAQ. The CDR3 loop reads CASSPNYEQYV. The CDR3 nucleotides read TGTGCCAGCAGCCCGAACTACGAGCAGTACGTC.

The chain combines TRBV28 with TRBJ2-7; 9 bases map to TRBD2. This CDR3 region has 15 residues. Trimming cost V 4 bases and J 6 bases; bases outside gene matches: 10. Germline V gives CDR1 MDHEN, CDR2 SYDVKM. The CDR3 loop is CASSSGASGDCEQYF. The CDR3 DNA is TGTGCCAGCAGTTCCGGGGCTAGCGGGGATTGCGAGCAGTACTTC.

The CDR3 sequence: CSVEERNYGYTF. The CDR3 DNA reads TGCAGCGTTGAAGAGCGGAACTATGGCTACACCTTC. The genes are TRBV29-1 and TRBJ1-2; no clear D gene. V was clipped by 0 bases and J by 2 bases, with 4 bases between them. The CDR3 has 12 amino acids. Per germline, CDR1 SQVTM and CDR2 ANQGSEA. Using reference TRBV29-1 and TRBJ1-2 for the parts outside the CDR3, the full variable domain is SAVISQKPSRDICQRGTSLTIQCQVDSQVTMMFWYRQQPGQSLTLIATANQGSEATYESGFVIDKFPISRPNLTFSTLTVSNMSPEDSSIYLCSVEERNYGYTFGSGTRLTVV.

In this sample, this clone turned up once. The chain carries TRBV29-1 and TRBJ2-7, with D possibly matching TRBD2 (6 bases). CDR1 and CDR2 (germline): SQVTM, ANQGSEA. V was trimmed by 7 bases and J by 2 bases, leaving 18 bases between them. This CDR3 has 14 amino acids. CDR3 loop: CSAGDAGRTYEQYF. The CDR3 DNA follows: TGCAGCGCTGGCGACGCGGGACGTACCTACGAGCAGTACTTC.

The V gene is TRBV2, the J gene TRBJ2-7; no clear D gene. The CDR3 has 11 amino acids. Per the germline V gene, CDR1 is SNHLY and CDR2 is FYNNEI. The ends were cut back, 3 bases at V and 5 bases at J, with 5 bases in the middle. The CDR3 protein is CASSDEDEQYF. The CDR3 nucleotides read TGTGCCAGCAGTGACGAGGACGAGCAGTACTTC.

V gene TRBV4-2 combines with J gene TRBJ2-3; the match to TRBD1 covers 7 bases. The CDR3 spans 15 residues. Trimming took 2 bases from V and 1 from J; bases not matched to a gene: 3. CDR1 LGHNA and CDR2 YNFKEQ come from the germline V gene. CDR3: CASSQRQGGTDTQYF. The CDR3 DNA reads as TGTGCCAGCAGCCAAAGACAGGGAGGCACAGATACGCAGTATTTT.

This clone was found once. The gene calls are TRBV10-3 and TRBJ2-2; tentative D call: TRBD2 (5 bases). The CDR3 length is 16 residues. Germline V gives CDR1 ENHRY, CDR2 SYGVKD. V was cut by 6 bases and J by 1 base, with 15 bases left in between. Here the CDR3 reads CAISGVHSVNTGELFF. DNA for the CDR3: TGTGCCATCAGCGGGGTCCACAGCGTGAACACCGGGGAGCTGTTTTTT.

This clone was seen only once. The chain has TRBV6-6 and TRBJ2-1; 10 nucleotides align to TRBD1. Trimming cost V 2 bases and J 4 bases; bases outside gene matches: 2. In germline, CDR1 is MNHNY, CDR2 SVGAGI (reference sequence). The CDR3 consists of 15 residues. This chain's CDR3 is CASSYPGQGYNEQFF. The DNA for the CDR3 is TGTGCCAGCAGTTACCCGGGACAGGGGTACAATGAGCAGTTCTTC.

This chain uses TRBV6-1 with TRBJ1-2; weak D call: TRBD1 (5 bases). Germline V lookup: CDR1 MNHNS, CDR2 SASEGT. The V gene lost 2 bases and the J gene lost 7 bases, with 14 bases spanning the gap. CDR3 length: 14 residues. The DNA of the CDR3 is TGTGCCAGCAGTGAAAGACCAGGGCCGCGTGGCTACACCTTC. It yields the protein CASSERPGPRGYTF.

The chain links TRBV11-1 to TRBJ1-1, with TRBD1 matching 7 bases. V gave up 1 base and J gave up 11 bases; unmatched junction bases: 7. The V gene's germline CDR1 is SGHAT and CDR2 FQDESV (reference sequence). The length of the CDR3 is 13 residues. The CDR3 DNA reads as TGTGCCAGCAGCTTAGGACAGGGTCGGGAGGCTTTCTTT. As protein: CASSLGQGREAFF.

The CDR3 region is CASSLGSSGRYNEQFF. The CDR3 DNA is TGCGCCAGCAGCTTGGGATCTAGCGGGAGGTACAATGAGCAGTTCTTC. The genes are TRBV5-1 and TRBJ2-1; 11 bases are shared with TRBD2. This CDR3 has 16 residues. V dropped 0 bases and J dropped 4; count of bases not matched to a gene: 3. Looked up from germline, CDR1 is SGHRS and CDR2 is YFSETQ.

V gene TRBV11-3 combines with J gene TRBJ2-2; 7 bases align to TRBD1. The CDR3 runs to 17 residues. V was pared by 5 bases and J by 5 bases, with 14 bases of the junction left unmatched. Germline CDR1 reads SGHNT; CDR2 reads YENEEA. The chain's CDR3 is CASSPWDREVGTGELFF. CDR3 DNA: TGTGCCAGCAGCCCCTGGGACAGAGAGGTTGGGACCGGGGAGCTGTTTTTT.

The chain links TRBV5-1 to TRBJ1-4; D is unresolved. V dropped 5 bases and J dropped 0 bases, with 14 bases sitting between them. The CDR3 is 16 residues long. Looked up from germline, CDR1 is SGHRS and CDR2 is YFSETQ. Written as DNA, the CDR3 is TGCGCCAGCAGTCCGGAGGGCGTTGCAACTAATGAAAAACTGTTTTTT. It yields the protein CASSPEGVATNEKLFF. Complete variable domain (other parts from reference TRBV5-1 and TRBJ1-4): KAGVTQTPRYLIKTRGQQVTLSCSPISGHRSVSWYQQTPGQGLQFLFEYFSETQRNKGNFPGRFSGRQFSNSRSEMNVSTLELGDSALYLCASSPEGVATNEKLFFGSGTQLSVL.

Comments on this clone: One end of the junction is discordant with germline, which a read error may explain. The same CDR3 is also encoded by other DNA sequences in this sample. The chain employs TRBV2 and TRBJ1-2, with 10 bases identical to TRBD1. The germline V gene encodes CDR1 SNHLY and CDR2 FYNNEI. This CDR3 is 16 amino acids long. CDR3 in amino acids: CASSSTGTGANYGYTF. In DNA, the CDR3 is TGTGCCAGCAGTTCCACCGGGACAGGGGCGAACTATGGCTACACTTTC.

V and J are TRBV4-1 and TRBJ1-1, with D possibly being TRBD1 (5 bases). Germline V CDR1 and CDR2: MGHRA, YSYEKL. V was trimmed by 2 bases and J by 4 bases, leaving 11 bases between them. The length of the CDR3 is 14 residues. The CDR3 bases are TGCGCCAGCAGCCAACAGGGCTGGAGCACTGAAGCTTTCTTT. It encodes CASSQQGWSTEAFF.

J is TRBJ1-1 and V is TRBV30, with D perhaps matching TRBD1 (5 bases). The length of the CDR3 is 14 residues. Trimming pared 3 bases from V and 2 bases from J, leaving 13 bases between. The germline gives CDR1 GTSNPN, CDR2 SVGIG (reference sequence). The CDR3 coding sequence is TGTGCCTGGAGAACCGGGGGAATTAACACTGAAGCTTTCTTT. Protein: CAWRTGGINTEAFF.

V usage is TRBV6-1 and J usage is TRBJ2-2; 10 nucleotides align to TRBD2. CDR3 size: 15 residues. V lost 7 bases, J lost 7 bases, and 9 bases stayed unmatched. Germline CDR1 is MNHNS and CDR2 is SASEGT. The CDR3 sequence is CASNPAGGPGGELFF. The CDR3, as DNA: TGTGCCAGCAATCCAGCGGGAGGGCCGGGCGGGGAGCTGTTTTTT.

This clone was observed a few times. J is TRBJ1-5 and V is TRBV5-6, with 7 nucleotides matching TRBD1. The germline gives CDR1 SGHDT, CDR2 YYEEEE. There are 14 residues in the CDR3. Trimming removed 4 bases from V and 3 bases from J; junction bases left unmatched: 4. CDR3 region: CASSTGQANQPQHF. CDR3 sequence (DNA): TGTGCCAGCAGCACAGGACAGGCCAATCAGCCCCAGCATTTT.

V usage is TRBV28 and J usage is TRBJ2-7; TRBD1 is a possible D gene (6 bases). V dropped 5 bases and J dropped 6 bases, with 17 bases sitting between them. The CDR3 has 14 amino acids. In germline, CDR1 is MDHEN, CDR2 SYDVKM. The CDR3 region has the DNA TGTGCCAGCAGTCACCCACAGGGTCTGGGCGAGCAGTACTTC. Translated, it gives CASSHPQGLGEQYF.